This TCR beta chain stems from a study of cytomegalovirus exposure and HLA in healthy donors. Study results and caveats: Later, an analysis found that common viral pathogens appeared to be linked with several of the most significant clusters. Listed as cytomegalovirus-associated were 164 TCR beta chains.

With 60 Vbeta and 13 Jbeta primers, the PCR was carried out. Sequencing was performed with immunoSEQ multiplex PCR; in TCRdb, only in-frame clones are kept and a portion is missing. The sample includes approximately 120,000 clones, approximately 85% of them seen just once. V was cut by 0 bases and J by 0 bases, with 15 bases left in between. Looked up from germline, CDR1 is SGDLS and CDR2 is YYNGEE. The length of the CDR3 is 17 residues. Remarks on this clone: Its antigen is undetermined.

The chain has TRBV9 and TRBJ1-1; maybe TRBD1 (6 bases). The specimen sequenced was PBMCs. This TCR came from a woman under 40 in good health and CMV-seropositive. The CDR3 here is CASSVAVGGGLNTEAFF. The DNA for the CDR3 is TGTGCCAGCAGCGTAGCCGTTGGGGGGGGCTTGAACACTGAAGCTTTCTTT.